The 12 T cell receptor beta chains below all came from one sample that was sequenced in a study of identical twins. TCRdb reanalysed the 5' RACE reads using MiXCR and keeps one entry per CDR3 protein. The sample has approximately 220,000 distinct CDR3 sequences; around 8.1% are singletons. These data were also filed under a second study, of yellow fever vaccine responses in identical twins.

Material for sequencing was memory (CD45RO+) T cells sorted from blood. The source is a woman in her late teens or twenties in good health.

This clonotype showed up just a few times. This rearrangement joins TRBV15 to TRBJ2-7, with D possibly matching TRBD1 (5 bases). Trimming took off 3 bases at V and 6 bases at J, with 12 bases between the two ends. This CDR3 comprises 13 residues. Germline V lookup: CDR1 LNHNV, CDR2 YYDKDF (reference sequence). The CDR3 DNA follows: TGTGCCACCAGCAGGGATCTCAGGGTCGAGCAGTACTTC. Its translation is CATSRDLRVEQYF.

This clonotype was observed a few times. The genes are TRBV28 and TRBJ1-2, with D uncertain. Per the germline V gene, CDR1 is MDHEN and CDR2 is SYDVKM. The CDR3 length is 14 residues. With 6 bases removed from V and 4 bases from J, the gap between germline ends came to 15 bases. CDR3 loop: CASRGRAPVYGYTF. The CDR3 bases are TGTGCCAGCAGAGGCCGGGCCCCAGTCTATGGCTACACCTTC.

This clonotype has more than one count but fewer than ten. The rearrangement uses TRBV6-4 and TRBJ2-2; 9 bases line up with TRBD1. The CDR3 runs 14 residues. From germline, CDR1 is MRHNA and CDR2 SNTAGT. Germline trimming cut 6 bases from V and 2 bases from J; bases unmatched to any gene: 1. The CDR3 nucleotides read TGTGCCAGCAGGGGACAGGGTAACACCGGGGAGCTGTTTTTT. It is translated as CASRGQGNTGELFF.

This clonotype came up a few times. This chain uses TRBV19 with TRBJ1-4; no clear D. CDR1 and CDR2 (germline): LNHDA, SQIVND (reference sequence). The CDR3 has 14 residues. V lost 4 bases and J lost 7, with 13 bases in between. The CDR3 protein is CASSTTIRTEKLFF. For the CDR3, the DNA is TGTGCCAGTAGTACCACGATCAGGACTGAAAAACTGTTTTTT.

This clonotype occurred a few times. The chain has TRBV6-2 or TRBV6-3 and TRBJ2-7; TRBD1 might be the D (5 bases). Germline V lookup: CDR1 MNHEY, CDR2 SVGEGT. Trimming shortened V by 2 bases and J by 6 bases, and 11 bases separated the two germline ends. The CDR3 sequence is 13 residues long. CDR3 nucleotide sequence: TGTGCCAGCAGTTACGTCGTGACAGCCGAGCAGTACTTC. The encoded protein is CASSYVVTAEQYF.

This clonotype has a handful of counts. This chain joins TRBV30 and TRBJ2-1, with 9 bases identical to TRBD2. The length of the CDR3 is 14 residues. Germline assignment: CDR1 GTSNPN and CDR2 SVGIG (reference sequence). The trim removed 1 base at V and 8 bases at J, leaving 6 bases unmatched. The CDR3 region has the DNA TGTGCCTGGAGTGGGCGGGGGGGCCGGTATGAGCAGTTCTTC. Its protein is CAWSGRGGRYEQFF.

The chain combines TRBV29-1 with TRBJ2-3; 7 bases map to TRBD1. The germline V gene has CDR1 SQVTM and CDR2 ANQGSEA. V was pared by 3 bases and J by 1 base, with 16 bases of the junction left unmatched. The CDR3 loop spans 18 amino acids. The CDR3 DNA is TGCAGCGTTGATGGGACAGCGATGCCCGGGTACGGCACAGATACGCAGTATTTT. This sequence encodes CSVDGTAMPGYGTDTQYF.

This clonotype was picked up a small number of times. The V gene is TRBV7-2, the J gene TRBJ1-3, with 12 bases that match TRBD1. The CDR3 is 17 residues long. V was clipped by 6 bases and J by 2 bases; unmatched bases: 8. Germline CDR1 SGHTA, CDR2 FQGNSA. This chain's CDR3 is CASRAGTGGVAGNTIYF. CDR3 coding DNA: TGTGCCAGCAGGGCCGGGACAGGGGGCGTCGCTGGAAACACCATATATTTT.

This clonotype has just a few counts. This rearrangement joins TRBV28 to TRBJ1-2; possible D gene TRBD1, 5 bases. This CDR3 has 16 amino acids. Germline V lookup: CDR1 MDHEN, CDR2 SYDVKM. Between the trimmed V and J ends, which lost 3 bases and 1 base, there was a span of 15 bases. CDR3 amino acids: CASSLQGILFNYGYTF. CDR3 bases: TGTGCCAGCAGTTTGCAGGGAATTTTGTTTAACTATGGCTACACCTTC.

This clonotype occurred a few times. The chain is built from TRBV30 and TRBJ1-2; 7 nucleotides align to TRBD1. Trimming removed 4 bases from V and 4 bases from J; junction bases left unmatched: 9. CDR3 length equals 14 residues. Germline loops: CDR1 GTSNPN, CDR2 SVGIG (reference sequence). CDR3 in amino acids: CAWNTDRARYGYTF. The CDR3 DNA reads as TGTGCCTGGAATACCGACAGGGCCCGCTATGGCTACACCTTC.

This sequence joins TRBV11-1 and TRBJ2-7; either TRBD1 or TRBD2 may supply D (5 bases each). CDR1 and CDR2 from the germline V gene are SGHAT and FQDESV (reference sequence). With 4 bases removed from V and 7 bases from J, the gap between germline ends came to 23 bases. The CDR3 sequence is 16 residues long. In DNA, the CDR3 is TGTGCCAGCAGCTCTACGTTCGGGACCTCTAAGGTGGAGCAGTACTTC. It is translated as CASSSTFGTSKVEQYF.

This clonotype was seen at least ten times. The chain couples TRBV28 to TRBJ2-1; 7 nucleotides match TRBD2. Trimming removed 6 bases from V and 7 bases from J; junction bases left unmatched: 15. Germline V gene data show CDR1 as MDHEN and CDR2 as SYDVKM. The CDR3 extends over 16 amino acids. The CDR3 spells CASSLSPAGARNEQFF. In nucleotides, the CDR3 is TGTGCCAGCAGCCTGAGTCCGGCGGGAGCCCGGAATGAGCAGTTCTTC.